This TCR beta chain was obtained from a study of T cell responses to AZD1222 COVID-19 vaccine (dated by TCRdb to 2020 to 2023). About the full investigation: TCR sequencing covered 230 or so trial participants: about 210 given two doses of AZD1222 and approximately 25 given two doses of MenACWY control vaccine. Enrollment into the trials was organized by age into subgroups of 18-55, 56-69 and 70-plus years, and those subgroups contained about 160, 30 and 59 TCR-sequenced participants, respectively.

Study-wide findings and limitations: CD4 TCRs associated with the vaccine covered the entire spike protein, and the dominant responses were in regions 160-218 and 743-854. Participants were mostly white British and included more females than males, and it was suggested by the authors that clonal diversity may have been underestimated. The 56-69-year group was small, and its depth increase did not reach significance, likely because of low power. Epitopes outside the regions mutated in the B.1.351 and B.1.1.7 variants were reportedly recognized by nearly half of the unique spike-specific TCRs. Because no samples from the day 14 peak response were available, repertoires could be characterized only after the peak T cell response. Conclusions about previously exposed vaccinees are limited because only a handful of AZD1222 recipients were SARS-CoV-2 seropositive at baseline. Spike-specific TCR breadth and depth rose significantly after two AZD1222 doses compared with day 0 and with MenACWY recipients.

The CDR3 regions of human TCRbeta chains were analyzed by immunosequencing. As for the original processing: TCRs in the repertoires were matched against a reference library of SARS-CoV-2-specific TCRs that had been generated with the MIRA antigen-specificity platform. Breadth meant the fraction of unique TCRs that were SARS-CoV-2-associated, whereas depth meant the fraction of total T cells that were SARS-CoV-2-associated. Each spike-specific TCR was assigned to its reactive spike region and to a CD4 or CD8 class using the MIRA data. Log10-transformed breadth and depth values were compared by one-way ANOVA with Sidak's multiple comparisons tests. The immuneACCESS repertoire file appears here via TCRdb, limited to in-frame rearrangements. These files lack a portion of the clones; in checked studies, under half of the deficit traces to unresolved V genes, and the cause of the others is not known. Clonal size and the V and J genes are those of that table, whereas D and trimming came from the DNA. This sample is represented by 89,000 or so clones; 80% to 95% of them were singletons. Around 26% of the sample comes from the top ten.

The time point label corresponds to: about 28 days (+/-7) after the second vaccine dose. AZD1222 recipients given second doses at about 4 weeks or at about 12 weeks were pooled, since spike-specific TCR depth and breadth were not found to differ between the two schedules. Vaccinee samples came from UK trials COV001 and COV002, including a single-blind randomized controlled phase 2/3 trial of AZD1222 (ChAdOx1 nCoV-19) in healthy adults. For TCRbeta chain sequencing, PBMC samples from trial participants were taken at day 0 and at day 28 after the second dose. A note on this clone: Its antigen is currently not known. Qualities for individual bases were not recorded, and no much larger clone is one base off.

Here the sequenced sample was peripheral blood, taken 28 days after the second AZD1222 dose. The sequence was collected from an adult who received the AZD1222 COVID-19 vaccine.

The sequenced DNA: TGTGCCAGCAGTGACCCGCCGCGGGACAACTACAATGAGCAGTTCTTC. This translates into CASSDPPRDNYNEQFF. Recombination joined TRBV25-1 with TRBJ2-1; the D call could be TRBD1 or TRBD2, with each sharing 6 bases. The CDR3 covers 16 residues, taking in both the cysteine and the phenylalanine. CDR3 DNA only is kept here, 48 bases in frame from base 1. V and J lose 3 bases and 3 bases, and a span of 15 bases separates them. CDR1 and CDR2, looked up from the germline V gene, are MGHDK and SYGVNS. Here the CDR3 is joined to the reference TRBV25-1 and TRBJ2-1 genes, and the full variable domain is: EADIYQTPRYLVIGTGKKITLECSQTMGHDKMYWYQQDPGMELHLIHYSYGVNSTEKGDLSSESTVSRIRTEHFPLTLESARPSHTSQYLCASSDPPRDNYNEQFFGPGTRLTVL.